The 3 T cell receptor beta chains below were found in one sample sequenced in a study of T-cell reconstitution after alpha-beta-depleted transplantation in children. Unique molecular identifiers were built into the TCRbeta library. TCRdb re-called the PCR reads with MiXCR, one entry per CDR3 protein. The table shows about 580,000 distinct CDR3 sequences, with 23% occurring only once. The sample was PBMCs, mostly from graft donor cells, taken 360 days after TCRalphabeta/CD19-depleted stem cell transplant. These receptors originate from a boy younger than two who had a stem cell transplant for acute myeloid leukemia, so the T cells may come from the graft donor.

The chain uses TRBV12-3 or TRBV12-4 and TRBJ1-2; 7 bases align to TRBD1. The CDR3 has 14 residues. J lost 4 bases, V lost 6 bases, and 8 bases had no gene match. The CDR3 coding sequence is TGTGCCAGCAGGCTTAGGGGGCTGGGCTATGGCTACACCTTC. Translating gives CASRLRGLGYGYTF.

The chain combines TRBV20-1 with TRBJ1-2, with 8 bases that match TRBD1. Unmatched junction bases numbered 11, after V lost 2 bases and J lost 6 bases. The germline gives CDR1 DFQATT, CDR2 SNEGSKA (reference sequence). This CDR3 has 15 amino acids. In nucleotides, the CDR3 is TGCAGTGCTAGATCCTGGACAGGGCCCCGGGATGGCTACACCTTC. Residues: CSARSWTGPRDGYTF.

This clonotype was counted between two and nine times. Written as DNA, the CDR3 is TGTGCCAGCAGCTTCGTAGACGAGCAGTACGTC. Translated: CASSFVDEQYV. The chain carries TRBV11-2 and TRBJ2-7, with D hard to call. Trimming stripped 3 bases from V and 5 bases from J, with 5 bases between. The CDR3 spans 11 residues. CDR1 SGHAT and CDR2 FQNNGV come from the germline V gene.